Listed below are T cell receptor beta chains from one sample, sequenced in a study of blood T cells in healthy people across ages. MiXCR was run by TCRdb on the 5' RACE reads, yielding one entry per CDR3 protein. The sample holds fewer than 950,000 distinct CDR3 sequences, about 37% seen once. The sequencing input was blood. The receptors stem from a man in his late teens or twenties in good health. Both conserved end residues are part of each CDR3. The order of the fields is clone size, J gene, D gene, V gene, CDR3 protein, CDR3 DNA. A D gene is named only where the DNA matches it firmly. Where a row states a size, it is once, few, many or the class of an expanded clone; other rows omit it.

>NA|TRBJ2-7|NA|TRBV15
CATSREGDSYEQYF
TGTGCCACCAGCAGAGAGGGGGACTCCTACGAGCAGTACTTC
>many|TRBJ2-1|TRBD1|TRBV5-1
CASRRTGDGNEQFF
TGCGCCAGCAGACGGACAGGGGATGGAAATGAGCAGTTCTTC
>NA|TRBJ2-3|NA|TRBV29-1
CSVEDPRRSTDTQYF
TGCAGCGTTGAAGATCCCAGGAGGAGCACAGATACGCAGTATTTT
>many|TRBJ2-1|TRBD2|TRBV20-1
CSARDLDLSSGGEQFF
TGCAGTGCTAGAGATTTGGATCTGTCTAGCGGGGGGGAGCAGTTCTTC
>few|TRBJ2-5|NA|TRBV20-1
CSARDHRGGETQYF
TGCAGTGCTAGAGATCACAGGGGAGGAGAGACCCAGTACTTC
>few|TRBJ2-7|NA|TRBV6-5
CASSYGRSNEQYF
TGTGCCAGCAGTTACGGTAGGAGCAATGAGCAGTACTTC
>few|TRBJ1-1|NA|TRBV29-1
CSVSGVDTEAFF
TGCAGCGTTAGCGGAGTCGACACTGAAGCTTTCTTT
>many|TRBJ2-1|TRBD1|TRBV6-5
CASSYSIRTGRPLSSYNEQFF
TGTGCCAGCAGTTACTCTATAAGGACAGGCCGGCCCCTAAGCTCCTACAATGAGCAGTTCTTC
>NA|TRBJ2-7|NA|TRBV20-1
CSARVFNRNEQYF
TGCAGTGCTAGAGTATTCAATAGAAACGAGCAGTACTTC
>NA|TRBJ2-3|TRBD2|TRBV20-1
CSVRLAGGRPSTDTRYF
TGCAGTGTTCGACTAGCGGGGGGGCGACCTAGCACAGATACGCGGTATTTT
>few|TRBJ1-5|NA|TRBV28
CASSGSGAGNQPQHF
TGTGCCAGCAGTGGATCGGGGGCTGGGAATCAGCCCCAGCATTTT
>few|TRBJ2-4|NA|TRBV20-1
CSAGENIQYF
TGCAGTGCGGGAGAAAACATTCAGTACTTC
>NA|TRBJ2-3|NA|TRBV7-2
CASSPEPPTDTQYF
TGTGCCAGCAGTCCGGAACCCCCCACAGATACGCAGTATTTT
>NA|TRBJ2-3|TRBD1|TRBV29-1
CSVLIRVASRQGAIDTQYF
TGCAGCGTTCTTATTCGTGTCGCCTCCCGACAGGGGGCCATAGATACGCAGTATTTT
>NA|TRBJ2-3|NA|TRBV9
CASSPEVAGAKDTQYF
TGTGCCAGCAGCCCCGAGGTGGCGGGGGCCAAAGATACGCAGTATTTT
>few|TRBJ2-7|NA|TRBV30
CASGGLPLDEQYF
TGTGCCTCGGGCGGACTCCCCCTTGACGAGCAGTACTTC
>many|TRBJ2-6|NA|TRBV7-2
CAISPDSGANVLTF
TGTGCCATATCCCCAGACTCTGGGGCCAACGTCCTGACTTTC
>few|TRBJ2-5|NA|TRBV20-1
CSGWRETEQYF
TGCAGTGGGTGGCGCGAAACTGAGCAGTACTTC
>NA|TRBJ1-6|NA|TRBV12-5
CASGLDYEGGGRSNSPLHF
TGTGCTAGTGGTTTGGATTATGAAGGGGGGGGGCGCTCGAATTCACCCCTCCACTTT
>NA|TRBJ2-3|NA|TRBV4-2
CASSLGLLDDTQYF
TGTGCCAGCAGCTTGGGCCTTCTGGACGATACGCAGTATTTT
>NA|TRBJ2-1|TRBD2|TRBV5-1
CASSLADTSGGIYNEQFF
TGCGCCAGCAGCTTGGCGGACACTAGCGGGGGAATCTACAATGAGCAGTTCTTC
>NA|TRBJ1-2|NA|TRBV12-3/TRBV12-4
CASSLRTRDGYTF
TGTGCCAGCAGTCTCCGGACGAGGGATGGCTACACCTTC
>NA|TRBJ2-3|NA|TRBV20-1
CSATLGDTQYF
TGCAGTGCTACCCTCGGGGACACGCAGTATTTT
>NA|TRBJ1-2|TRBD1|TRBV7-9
CASSTRRDSPYGYTF
TGTGCCAGCAGCACCCGGAGGGACAGCCCGTATGGCTACACCTTC
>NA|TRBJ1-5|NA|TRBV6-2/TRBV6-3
CASSYGNPNQPQHF
TGTGCCAGCAGTTACGGGAACCCCAATCAGCCCCAGCATTTT
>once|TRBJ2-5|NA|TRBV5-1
CTSSLEVQETQYF
TGCACCAGCAGCCTAGAGGTCCAAGAGACCCAGTACTTC
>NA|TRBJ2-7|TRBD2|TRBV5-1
CASSVALTALAGYNEQYF
TGCGCCAGCAGCGTGGCCCTGACCGCGCTAGCGGGTTACAATGAGCAGTACTTC
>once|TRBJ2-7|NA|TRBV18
CASSPGTSHEQYF
TGTGCCAGCTCACCCGGGACAAGCCACGAGCAGTACTTC
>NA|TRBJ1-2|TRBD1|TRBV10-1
CASGPGQDASGYTF
TGCGCCAGCGGACCGGGACAGGATGCGAGTGGCTACACCTTC
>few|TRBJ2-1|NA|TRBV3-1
CASSPRAGGPYNEQFF
TGTGCCAGCAGCCCAAGAGCCGGGGGCCCCTACAATGAGCAGTTCTTC
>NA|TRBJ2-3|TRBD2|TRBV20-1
CSAGGGGYPTDTQYF
TGCAGTGCTGGTGGCGGGGGGTACCCCACAGATACGCAGTATTTT
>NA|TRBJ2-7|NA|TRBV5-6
CASSLVAGRSSYEQYF
TGTGCCAGCAGCTTGGTGGCGGGGCGTAGCTCCTACGAGCAGTACTTC
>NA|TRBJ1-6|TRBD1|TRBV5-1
CASSLDRGANSPLHF
TGCGCCAGCAGCTTGGACAGGGGAGCTAATTCACCCCTCCACTTT
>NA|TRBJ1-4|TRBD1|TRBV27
CASSLSISDRARPNEKLFF
TGTGCCAGCAGTTTATCAATTTCGGACAGGGCGCGCCCGAATGAAAAACTGTTTTTT
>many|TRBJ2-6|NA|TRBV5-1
CASTDSHSGANVLTF
TGCGCCAGCACCGATTCCCACTCTGGGGCCAACGTCCTGACTTTC
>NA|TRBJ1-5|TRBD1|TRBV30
CAWSHPPDRWNQPQHF
TGTGCCTGGAGTCATCCCCCGGACAGGTGGAATCAGCCCCAGCATTTT
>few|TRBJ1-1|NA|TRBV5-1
CASSARLGTEAFF
TGCGCCAGCAGCGCCCGCCTCGGCACTGAAGCTTTCTTT
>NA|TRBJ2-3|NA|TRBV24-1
CATRDGAPDTQYF
TGTGCCACCAGGGATGGGGCGCCAGATACGCAGTATTTT
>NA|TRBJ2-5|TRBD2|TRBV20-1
CSARGVAGPQETQYF
TGCAGTGCTAGAGGGGTAGCGGGGCCCCAAGAGACCCAGTACTTC
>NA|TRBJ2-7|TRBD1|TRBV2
CASSENRGHEQYF
TGTGCCAGCAGCGAAAACAGGGGTCACGAGCAGTACTTC
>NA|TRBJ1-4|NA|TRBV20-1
CSAGDGYNEKLFF
TGCAGTGCTGGAGATGGATATAATGAAAAACTGTTTTTT
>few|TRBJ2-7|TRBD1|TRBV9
CASSIGTATYEQYF
TGTGCCAGCAGCATTGGGACAGCTACCTACGAGCAGTACTTC
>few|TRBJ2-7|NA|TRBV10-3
CATLPTGVTYNEQYF
TGTGCCACCCTTCCTACGGGGGTAACCTACAATGAGCAGTACTTC
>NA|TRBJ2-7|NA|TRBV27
CATRDLGSNEQYF
TGTGCCACCCGGGACCTCGGGTCGAACGAGCAGTACTTC
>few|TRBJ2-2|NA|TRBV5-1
CASSLDNGITGELFF
TGCGCCAGCAGCTTGGACAACGGAATCACCGGGGAGCTGTTTTTT
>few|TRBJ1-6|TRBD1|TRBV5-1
CASSLAVAFTGGSPLHF
TGCGCCAGCAGCTTGGCAGTGGCATTCACAGGGGGTTCACCCCTCCACTTT
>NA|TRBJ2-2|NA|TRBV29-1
CSAEQGLNTGELFF
TGCAGCGCTGAACAGGGATTGAACACCGGGGAGCTGTTTTTT
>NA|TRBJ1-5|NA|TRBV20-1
CSALGTVGAAEQPQHF
TGCAGTGCTTTGGGCACCGTTGGGGCGGCGGAACAGCCCCAGCATTTT
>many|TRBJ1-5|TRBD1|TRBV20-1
CSARTGHQPQHF
TGCAGTGCTAGGACAGGGCATCAGCCCCAGCATTTT
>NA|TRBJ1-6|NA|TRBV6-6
CASSYGSLGDSPLHF
TGTGCCAGCAGTTACGGGTCCTTGGGGGATTCACCCCTCCACTTT
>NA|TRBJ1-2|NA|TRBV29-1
CSAQRGANYGHTF
TGCAGCGCCCAAAGGGGCGCTAACTATGGCCACACCTTC
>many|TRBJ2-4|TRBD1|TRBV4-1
CASSQPDRGSKNIQYF
TGCGCCAGCAGCCAACCTGACAGGGGGTCAAAAAACATTCAGTACTTC